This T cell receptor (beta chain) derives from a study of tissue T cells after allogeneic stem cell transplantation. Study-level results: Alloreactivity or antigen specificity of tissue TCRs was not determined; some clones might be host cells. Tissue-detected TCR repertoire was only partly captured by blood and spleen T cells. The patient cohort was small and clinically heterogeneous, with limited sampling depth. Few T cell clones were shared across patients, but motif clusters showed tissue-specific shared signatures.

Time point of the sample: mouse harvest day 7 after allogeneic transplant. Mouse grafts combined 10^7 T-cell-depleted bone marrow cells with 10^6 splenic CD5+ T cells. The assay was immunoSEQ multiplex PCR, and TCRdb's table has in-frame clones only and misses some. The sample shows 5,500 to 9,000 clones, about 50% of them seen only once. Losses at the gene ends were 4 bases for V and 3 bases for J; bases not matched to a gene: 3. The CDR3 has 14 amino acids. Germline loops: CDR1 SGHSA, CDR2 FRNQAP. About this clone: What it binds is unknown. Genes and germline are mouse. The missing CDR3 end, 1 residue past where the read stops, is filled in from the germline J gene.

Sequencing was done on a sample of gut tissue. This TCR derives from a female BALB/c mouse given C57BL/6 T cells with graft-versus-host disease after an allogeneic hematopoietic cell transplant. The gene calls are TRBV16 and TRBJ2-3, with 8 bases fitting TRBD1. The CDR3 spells CASSYQGAAETLYF. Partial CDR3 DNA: TGTGCAAGCAGCTACCAGGGGGCGGCAGAAACGCTGTAT.